Below are 15 T cell receptor beta chains sequenced from a single sample in a study of pediatric ulcerative colitis. Rectal tissue came from one to two pinch biopsies taken at colonoscopy. Profiled with immunoSEQ multiplex PCR; TCRdb holds only in-frame clones, not every one. The sample records around 40,000 clones, roughly 71% being singletons. The sample was gut tissue. The receptors were sampled from a boy younger than 18 with severe ulcerative colitis.

V and J are TRBV28 and TRBJ1-2; 12 bases are shared with TRBD1. V gave up 7 bases and J gave up 8 bases; unmatched junction bases: 2. CDR3 length: 12 amino acids. Per the germline V gene, CDR1 is MDHEN and CDR2 is SYDVKM. The CDR3: CASTGTGGGYTF. In DNA, the CDR3 is TGTGCCAGCACCGGGACAGGGGGCGGCTACACCTTC.

This clone came up a few times. The J gene is TRBJ1-2, the V gene TRBV19; 9 bases map to TRBD1. The CDR3 covers 13 residues. Per the germline V gene, CDR1 is LNHDA and CDR2 is SQIVND (reference sequence). With 7 bases clipped from V and 7 bases from J, the junction kept 7 bases outside the gene matches. CDR3 loop: CASTPQGATGYTF. The CDR3 DNA follows: TGTGCCAGTACCCCACAGGGGGCAACTGGCTACACCTTC. The whole variable domain, remainder taken from reference TRBV19 and TRBJ1-2, is DGGITQSPKYLFRKEGQNVTLSCEQNLNHDAMYWYRQDPGQGLRLIYYSQIVNDFQKGDIAEGYSVSREKKESFPLTVTSAQKNPTAFYLCASTPQGATGYTFGSGTRLTVV.

The chain joins TRBV28 to TRBJ2-3; a possible D gene is TRBD1 (5 bases). The CDR3 is 16 residues long. The germline gives CDR1 MDHEN, CDR2 SYDVKM. Trimming took 6 bases from V and 0 from J, leaving 16 bases between them. CDR3 residues: CASSSYIGESTDTQYF. The CDR3 region has the DNA TGTGCCAGCAGCTCTTACATAGGGGAAAGCACAGATACGCAGTATTTT. Looking up the rest from reference TRBV28 and TRBJ2-3 gives the full variable domain: DVKVTQSSRYLVKRTGEKVFLECVQDMDHENMFWYRQDPGLGLRLIYFSYDVKMKEKGDIPEGYSVSREKKERFSLILESASTNQTSMYLCASSSYIGESTDTQYFGPGTRLTVL.

This clone was counted once. J is TRBJ1-1 and V is TRBV5-1; D remains ambiguous. CDR3 length: 12 amino acids. Germline-derived CDR1 and CDR2 are SGHRS and YFSETQ. V lost 4 bases and J lost 1, with 5 bases in between. The CDR3 reads CASSPGNTEAFF. The DNA of the CDR3 is TGCGCCAGCAGCCCAGGGAACACTGAAGCTTTCTTT. Variable domain in full (rest from reference TRBV5-1 and TRBJ1-1): KAGVTQTPRYLIKTRGQQVTLSCSPISGHRSVSWYQQTPGQGLQFLFEYFSETQRNKGNFPGRFSGRQFSNSRSEMNVSTLELGDSALYLCASSPGNTEAFFGQGTRLTVV.

This clone was counted between two and nine times. The chain employs TRBV7-2 and TRBJ1-1; D call uncertain. Germline CDR1 SGHTA, CDR2 FQGNSA. The CDR3 length is 13 residues. V dropped 3 bases and J dropped 8 bases, with 13 bases sitting between them. Here the CDR3 DNA reads TGTGCCAGCAGCTTGAAGGGTGCGACCGAAGCTTTCTTT. This sequence encodes CASSLKGATEAFF.

The chain employs TRBV6-5 and TRBJ1-1, with D hard to call. The CDR3 runs to 13 residues. Trimming took off 7 bases at V and 2 bases at J, with 11 bases between the two ends. Germline CDR1 is MNHEY and CDR2 is SVGAGI. The CDR3 sequence: CASTHTSNTEAFF. Written as DNA, the CDR3 is TGTGCCAGCACCCACACATCTAACACTGAAGCTTTCTTT.

This clone was seen only a few times. The V and J genes are TRBV29-1 and TRBJ1-2; unclear D gene. The V end was cut by 3 bases, the J end by 4 bases, with 6 bases between. Germline V lookup: CDR1 SQVTM, CDR2 ANQGSEA. This CDR3 has 11 residues. The CDR3, as DNA: TGCAGCGTTGACGGGATCTATGGCTACACCTTC. Its translation is CSVDGIYGYTF.

The chain combines TRBV28 with TRBJ2-2; D call uncertain. This CDR3 has 13 amino acids. Germline assignment: CDR1 MDHEN and CDR2 SYDVKM. The V and J ends lost 3 bases and 5 bases respectively, with 7 bases between them. DNA of the CDR3: TGTGCCAGCAGTTTTTTAGGGACCGGGGAGCTGTTTTTT. This translates into CASSFLGTGELFF.

V gene TRBV5-4 combines with J gene TRBJ1-1, with D unclear. CDR3 length: 12 residues. Looked up from germline, CDR1 is SGHNT and CDR2 is YYREEE (reference sequence). V lost 0 bases and J lost 6, with 6 bases in between. The chain's CDR3 is CASSLEWSEAFF. The CDR3 nucleotides are TGTGCCAGCAGCTTGGAATGGTCTGAAGCTTTCTTT.

The rearrangement links TRBV7-9 to TRBJ1-1; D is unclear. CDR3 size: 12 residues. CDR1 is SEHNR and CDR2 is FQNEAQ in the germline V gene (reference sequence). The V and J ends lost 2 bases and 8 bases respectively, with 9 bases between them. The CDR3 here is CASSLLEDEAFF. CDR3 DNA: TGTGCCAGCAGCTTACTTGAGGACGAAGCTTTCTTT.

The chain is built from TRBV7-9 and TRBJ2-7; 9 bases are shared with TRBD1. Trimming cost V 8 bases and J 3 bases; bases outside gene matches: 2. CDR3 length equals 12 residues. Germline V gene lookup returns CDR1 SEHNR and CDR2 FQNEAQ (reference sequence). CDR3 bases: TGTGCCAGCTTGGGACAGGGCTACGAGCAGTACTTC. Translation gives CASLGQGYEQYF.

The chain has TRBV6-5 and TRBJ2-3; the D gene is possibly TRBD2 (7 bases). CDR3 size: 15 residues. Germline V CDR1 and CDR2: MNHEY, SVGAGI. The V gene lost 8 bases and the J gene lost 4 bases, with 19 bases spanning the gap. CDR3 residues: CASGSGGAGADTQYF. The DNA of the CDR3 is TGTGCCAGCGGTAGTGGGGGGGCGGGCGCAGATACGCAGTATTTT.

This chain joins TRBV6-6 and TRBJ2-7; the match to TRBD1 covers 9 bases. Germline trimming cut 6 bases from V and 1 base from J; bases unmatched to any gene: 7. CDR1 MNHNY and CDR2 SVGAGI come from the germline V gene (reference sequence). The CDR3 is made up of 15 amino acids. CDR3 sequence reads: CASSWGQGLSYEQYF. The CDR3 nucleotides read TGTGCCAGCAGCTGGGGACAGGGACTTTCCTACGAGCAGTACTTC.

The chain recombines TRBV18 with TRBJ1-5, with 9 bases lining up with TRBD1. In germline, CDR1 is KGHSH, CDR2 LQKENI. This CDR3 has 16 amino acids. V dropped 0 bases and J dropped 6; count of bases not matched to a gene: 6. As DNA, the CDR3 is TGTGCCAGCTCACCACCTGGACAGGGGAATAGTCAGCCCCAGCATTTT. The encoded protein is CASSPPGQGNSQPQHF.

The V call is TRBV5-1, the J call TRBJ1-4; no clear D. Germline V gives CDR1 SGHRS, CDR2 YFSETQ. Trimming took 5 bases from V and 4 from J, leaving 9 bases between them. CDR3 length equals 13 residues. This CDR3 reads CASSRQNNEKLFF. DNA for the CDR3: TGCGCCAGCAGTCGTCAGAATAATGAAAAACTGTTTTTT. The whole variable domain, remainder taken from reference TRBV5-1 and TRBJ1-4, is KAGVTQTPRYLIKTRGQQVTLSCSPISGHRSVSWYQQTPGQGLQFLFEYFSETQRNKGNFPGRFSGRQFSNSRSEMNVSTLELGDSALYLCASSRQNNEKLFFGSGTQLSVL.